This T cell receptor beta chain was sequenced in a study of blood T cells in healthy people across ages. This CDR3 region has 12 residues. Trimming left V 7 bases short and J 5 bases short, with 12 bases between. In germline, CDR1 is MNHEY, CDR2 SVGEGT. Russia was home to the donors, healthy Caucasian individuals aged roughly 6 to 90. The use of a sample-barcoded 5' primer and a J-beta primer mix characterized a second PCR of roughly 7 to 11 cycles. TCRdb re-derived calls from the 5' RACE reads in MiXCR, one entry per CDR3 protein. This table holds about 1.4 million distinct CDR3 sequences, 59% found once.

The source is a man younger than 30 in good health. This chain joins TRBV6-2 or TRBV6-3 and TRBJ2-7, with a tentative D call TRBD2 (6 bases). Material for sequencing was blood. The CDR3 region is CASKGLGHEQYF. In DNA form, the CDR3 reads TGTGCCAGCAAGGGACTGGGCCACGAGCAGTACTTC.